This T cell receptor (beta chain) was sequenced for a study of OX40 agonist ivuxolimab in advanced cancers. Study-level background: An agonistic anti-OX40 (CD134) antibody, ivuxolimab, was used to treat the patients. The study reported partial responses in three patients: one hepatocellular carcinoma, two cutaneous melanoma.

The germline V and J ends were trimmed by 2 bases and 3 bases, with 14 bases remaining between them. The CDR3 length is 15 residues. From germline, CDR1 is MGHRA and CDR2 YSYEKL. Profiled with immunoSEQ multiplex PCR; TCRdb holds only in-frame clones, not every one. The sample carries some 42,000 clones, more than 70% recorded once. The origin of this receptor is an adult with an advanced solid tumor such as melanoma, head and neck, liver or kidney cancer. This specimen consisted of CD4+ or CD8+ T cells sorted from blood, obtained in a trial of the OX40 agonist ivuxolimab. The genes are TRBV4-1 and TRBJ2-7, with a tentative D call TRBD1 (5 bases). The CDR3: CASSQTSWGFYEQYV. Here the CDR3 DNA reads TGCGCCAGCAGCCAAACTTCCTGGGGCTTCTACGAGCAGTACGTC.